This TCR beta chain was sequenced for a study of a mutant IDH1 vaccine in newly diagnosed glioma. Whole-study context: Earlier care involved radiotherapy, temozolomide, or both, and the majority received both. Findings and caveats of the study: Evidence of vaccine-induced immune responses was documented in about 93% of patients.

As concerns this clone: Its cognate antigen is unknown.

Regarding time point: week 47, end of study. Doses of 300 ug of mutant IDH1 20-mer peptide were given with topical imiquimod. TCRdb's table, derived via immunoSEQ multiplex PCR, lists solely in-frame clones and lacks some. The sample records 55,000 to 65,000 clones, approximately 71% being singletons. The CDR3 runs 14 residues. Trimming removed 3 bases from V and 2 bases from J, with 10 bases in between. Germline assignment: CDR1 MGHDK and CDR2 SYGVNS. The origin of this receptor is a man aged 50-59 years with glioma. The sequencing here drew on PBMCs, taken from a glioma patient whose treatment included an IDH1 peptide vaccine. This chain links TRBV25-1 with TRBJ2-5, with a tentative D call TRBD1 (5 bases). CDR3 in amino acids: CASSDRQPQETQYF. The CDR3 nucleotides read TGTGCCAGCAGTGACAGACAGCCTCAAGAGACCCAGTACTTC.